This T cell receptor (beta chain) was documented in a study of blood T cells in healthy people across ages. Study outcomes and limitations: Getting older went along with TCR beta diversity per million T cells dropping roughly linearly. Fewer expanded clones and more diversity marked long-lived versus aged donors.

Trimming removed 3 bases from V and 8 bases from J, with 13 bases in between. Germline V CDR1 and CDR2: SGHTA, FQGTGA. The CDR3 totals 13 residues. For every donor, a draw yielded around 10 milliliters of peripheral blood. This clonotype was recorded at least ten times. What it recognizes is unknown. A second PCR, run for about 7 to 11 cycles, used a sample-barcoded 5' primer plus a J-beta primer mix. Each sample provided no less than 2.5 million CDR3-containing paired-end reads. TCRdb called the 5' RACE reads again in MiXCR, with one record for every CDR3 protein. This table has about 650,000 distinct CDR3 sequences, over 40% appearing once.

This sequence joins TRBV7-3 and TRBJ1-2; D not resolved. The receptor was isolated from a woman of 80 years or more in good health. The sample consisted of blood. CDR3 amino acids: CASSLRGSHGYTF. For the CDR3, the DNA is TGTGCCAGCAGCTTGCGAGGAAGCCACGGCTACACCTTC.